This is a list of T cell receptor beta chains from one sample in a study of blood T cell repertoires in COVID-19. Profiling relied on immunoSEQ multiplex PCR, and the TCRdb table lists in-frame clones only, not all of them. The sample includes about 490,000 clones, 80% to 90% of them seen just once. The sample comprised peripheral blood. The receptors come from a human donor in a cohort sampled during active COVID-19. Each CDR3 is given with its conserved first and last residue. A D gene is named only where the DNA matches it firmly. Not all rows give a size; the values are once, few, many and, for expanded clones, a class.

clone size	J gene	D gene	V gene	CDR3 DNA	CDR3 protein
once	TRBJ2-7	TRBD1	TRBV28	TGTGCCAGCAAGTTTTGGGGACAGGGAGGCCTCTACGAGCAGTACTTC	CASKFWGQGGLYEQYF
NA	TRBJ2-5	NA	TRBV5-4	TGTGCCAGCAGCTTGGGACTAGTGGGGGAGACCCAGTACTTC	CASSLGLVGETQYF
few	TRBJ2-1	TRBD2	TRBV30	TGTGCCTGGAGTGGCCGGAGAGCGGGAGGCCCTTTCGTTTACAATGAGCAGTTCTTC	CAWSGRRAGGPFVYNEQFF
NA	TRBJ2-6	TRBD1	TRBV5-6	TGTGCCAGCACCCGGTTGGGCAGGGGGACCTCTGGGGCCAACGTCCTGACTTTC	CASTRLGRGTSGANVLTF
few	TRBJ1-2	NA	TRBV6-6	TGTGCCAGCAGTTACTCTACGGGGGAGAGGACCTTC	CASSYSTGERTF
NA	TRBJ2-2	TRBD2	TRBV7-6	TGTGCCAGCAGCCAGACTAGCGGTAACACCGGGGAGCTGTTTTTT	CASSQTSGNTGELFF
few	TRBJ2-7	NA	TRBV6-5	TGTGCCAGCAGAAACTTCGGTCGTTACGAGCAGTACTTC	CASRNFGRYEQYF
NA	TRBJ1-1	NA	TRBV5-1	TGCGCCAGCAGCTTACAGGGACCTCCGAACACTGAAGCTTTCTTT	CASSLQGPPNTEAFF
once	TRBJ1-3	NA	TRBV3-1/TRBV3-2	TGTGCCAGCAGCTCCCTGGGAGACACCATATATTTT	CASSSLGDTIYF
NA	TRBJ2-3	TRBD2	TRBV9	TGTGCCAGCAACCCCTCAACGGGACTAGTCACAGATACGCAGTATTTT	CASNPSTGLVTDTQYF
NA	TRBJ2-6	TRBD1	TRBV5-4	TGTGCCAGCAGTGGGACAGGGCGTTATTCTGGGGCCAACGTCCTGACTTTC	CASSGTGRYSGANVLTF
NA	TRBJ1-1	TRBD1	TRBV19	TGTGCCAGTAGCGGGACAGCGAACACTGAAGCTTTCTTT	CASSGTANTEAFF
NA	TRBJ2-5	TRBD2	TRBV18	TGTGCCAGCCGGACTAGCGGCAAAGCGGCCCACGAGACCCAGTACTTC	CASRTSGKAAHETQYF
NA	TRBJ2-1	TRBD2	TRBV19	TGTGCCAGTAAGGGAGGGACTAGCGGGTTTTACTCCTACAATGAGCAGTTCTTC	CASKGGTSGFYSYNEQFF
NA	TRBJ2-5	NA	TRBV6-1	TGTGCCAGCAGTGAGCAGGGGTCTAGAGAGACCCAGTACTTC	CASSEQGSRETQYF
NA	TRBJ1-4	NA	TRBV7-2	TGTGCCAGCAGCCCGGGAAGACGGGAAAAACTGTTTTTT	CASSPGRREKLFF
NA	TRBJ2-7	NA	TRBV7-9	TGTGCCAGCAGCTTAGCAGGAGACAGTTTCTACGAGCAGTACTTC	CASSLAGDSFYEQYF
few	TRBJ2-3	TRBD2	TRBV30	TGTGCCTGGAGTTGGGGCGGGAGGACAGATACGCAGTATTTT	CAWSWGGRTDTQYF
NA	TRBJ1-2	NA	TRBV19	TGTGCCAGTAGTCGGACTCCACAGAACTATGGCTACACCTTC	CASSRTPQNYGYTF
few	TRBJ2-6	NA	TRBV5-1	TGCGCCAGCAGCCCCGGGACTGATCCTGGGGCCAACGTCCTGACTTTC	CASSPGTDPGANVLTF
NA	TRBJ2-5	NA	TRBV30	TGTGCCTGGAGCAGGGACAATTTTCGGGAGACCCAGTACTTC	CAWSRDNFRETQYF
NA	TRBJ1-2	NA	TRBV30	TGTGCCTGGAGTGTGTGGAGGAGTGGCTACACCTTC	CAWSVWRSGYTF